The entry that follows covers one T cell receptor (beta chain) sequence. The data were obtained in a study of blood T cell repertoires in COVID-19. In germline, CDR1 is SEHNR, CDR2 FQNEAQ (reference sequence). After removal of 1 base from V and 9 bases from J, the junction contained 2 bases not matched to a gene. The CDR3 spans 14 residues. Original analysis: Estimation of nucleated cell counts was performed using reference gene primer amplification. Produced via immunoSEQ multiplex PCR; TCRdb's table is partial and in-frame only. The DNA was the basis for D and trimming; V, J and clone size are from that table. This table has about 150,000 clones, over 70% appearing once.

Sequencing used peripheral blood. This TCR was sampled from a woman in her fifties or sixties with acute or convalescent COVID-19. This rearrangement joins TRBV7-9 to TRBJ1-6, with TRBD1 matching over 8 bases. The CDR3 DNA follows: TGTGCCAGCAGCTTAGAGACAGGGGTTTCACCCCTCCACTTT. Amino acid sequence: CASSLETGVSPLHF.